This T cell receptor beta chain stems from a study of blood T cell repertoires in COVID-19 (TCRdb year 2020). For context, the study as a whole: The collaborator samples originated in the United States, Italy and Spain and spanned the acute and convalescent phases of COVID-19. A de-identified subject ID, COVID-19 status, age in years and sex were almost always included in the sample metadata. The repertoires were released in a freely available public database meant as a resource for research on the immune response to SARS-CoV-2. The prospective study material was composed of cDNA or gDNA derived from T cells, B-cell-depleted T cells, or PBMCs. The samples were drawn from two sources: the first 160 participants of the ongoing ImmuneRACE study, and over 1,000 subjects contributed by 6 global collaborators. HLA class I and class II types, where available, came from metadata supplied by the sample provider rather than from assay-based typing. The dataset comprised deeply sampled blood TCRbeta repertoires from subjects exposed to, actively infected with, or recovered from COVID-19.

Trimming removed 2 bases from V and 3 bases from J; the gene matches leave 5 bases unexplained. Counted from cysteine to phenylalanine, this CDR3 has 17 amino acids. The sequence is cut down to CDR3 DNA, 51 bases in frame from base 1. The germline V gene (reference sequence) gives CDR1 as GTSNPN and CDR2 as SVGIG. Whole blood was collected in K2EDTA tubes by collaborating institutions according to the institutions' own protocols. Collaborator samples were shipped for TCRbeta analysis as frozen whole blood, isolated PBMCs, or DNA extracted from either sample type. This clone appeared a single time. Its target antigen remains unknown. No per-base quality is available; no much larger clone lies one base away. What the authors observed across the whole study: The quantity of clinical and demographic metadata differed by source and by participant and was supplied without curation.

TCRbeta CDR3 regions were amplified from genomic DNA using the immunoSEQ Assay, a bias-controlled multiplex PCR. The published analysis was carried out like this. Nucleated cell counts per sample were estimated from amplification of reference gene primers within the assay. Sequence reads were collapsed and filtered to measure the absolute abundance of every unique TCRbeta CDR3 rearrangement. For each sample, productive Simpson clonality was calculated by taking the square root of Simpson's diversity index across productive rearrangements. Drawn from immuneACCESS, this table holds only the in-frame rearrangements with V and J called that TCRdb kept. Clones are partly lost; checked studies trace under half to an unresolved V gene and leave the rest unexplained. V, J and clone size are taken as reported in that table, and D and trimming were inferred from the DNA itself. This sample is represented by roughly 120,000 clones; 75% to 90% of them were singletons. Approximately 7.7% of the sample rests with the top ten.

The sequence joins TRBV30 to TRBJ2-6; TRBD1 lines up with 12 middle nucleotides. The specimen sequenced was peripheral blood. The source is a human donor in a cohort sampled during active COVID-19. The CDR3 protein sequence reads: CAWSRDRGRFGANVLTF. The nucleotide sequence reads TGTGCCTGGAGTAGGGACAGGGGGCGATTTGGGGCCAACGTCCTGACTTTC.